This TCR beta chain was sequenced for a study of OX40 agonist ivuxolimab in advanced cancers. Method: immunoSEQ multiplex PCR; TCRdb's copy keeps in-frame clones and lacks some. The table lists over 80,000 clones, about 90% of them singletons. V lost 0 bases and J 2 bases, leaving 7 bases between the germline ends. The CDR3 runs 14 residues. Germline values: CDR1 SGHAT, CDR2 FQNNGV. Source: CD4+ or CD8+ T cells sorted from blood, taken in a trial of the OX40 agonist ivuxolimab. V gene TRBV11-2 combines with J gene TRBJ1-2; perhaps TRBD1 as D (6 bases). The TCR was taken from an adult with an advanced solid tumor such as melanoma, head and neck, liver or kidney cancer. The CDR3 spells CASSLETGNYGYTF. In DNA form, the CDR3 reads TGTGCCAGCAGCTTAGAGACAGGAAACTATGGCTACACCTTC.